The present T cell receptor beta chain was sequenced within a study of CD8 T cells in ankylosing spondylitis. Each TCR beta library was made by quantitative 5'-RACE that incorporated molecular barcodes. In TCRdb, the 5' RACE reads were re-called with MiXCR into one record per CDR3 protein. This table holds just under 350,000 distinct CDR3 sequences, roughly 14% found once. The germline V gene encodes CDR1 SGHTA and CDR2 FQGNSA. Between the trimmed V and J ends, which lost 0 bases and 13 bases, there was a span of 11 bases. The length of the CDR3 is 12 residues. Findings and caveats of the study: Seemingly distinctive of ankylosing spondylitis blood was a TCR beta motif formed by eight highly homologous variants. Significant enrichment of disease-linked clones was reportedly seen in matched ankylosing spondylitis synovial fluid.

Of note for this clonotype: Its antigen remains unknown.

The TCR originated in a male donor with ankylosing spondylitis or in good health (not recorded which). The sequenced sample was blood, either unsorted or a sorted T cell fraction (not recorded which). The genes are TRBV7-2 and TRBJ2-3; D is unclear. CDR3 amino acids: CASSLAFGREYF. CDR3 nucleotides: TGTGCCAGCAGCTTAGCTTTCGGTAGGGAGTATTTT.